This is a list of T cell receptor beta chains from one sample in a study of identical twins. TCRdb fed the 5' RACE reads into MiXCR, producing one record per CDR3 protein. The table lists about 240,000 distinct CDR3 sequences, 10% to 13% of them singletons. The sample comprised memory T cells sorted from blood. All receptors come from a man aged 45-65 years in good health. Each CDR3 is given with its conserved first and last residue. The order of the fields is V gene, J gene, D gene, clone size, CDR3 length, CDR3 protein, CDR3 DNA. The D gene is left open where the match is weak. Clone size is stated in some rows and not others, as once, few, many or a class when expanded.

>TRBV7-2|TRBJ1-5|NA|few|15
CASSLEIYSNQPQHF
TGTGCCAGCAGCTTAGAAATCTATAGCAATCAGCCCCAGCATTTT
>TRBV11-2|TRBJ2-5|TRBD2|NA|15
CASSSTGGYKETQYF
TGTGCCAGCAGCTCGACGGGGGGATATAAAGAGACCCAGTACTTC
>TRBV4-1|TRBJ2-7|NA|many|15
CASSQGTTFTYEQYF
TGCGCCAGCAGCCAAGGGACTACCTTTACCTACGAGCAGTACTTC
>TRBV7-2|TRBJ2-7|TRBD2|many|15
CASGKGASGTYEQYF
TGTGCCAGCGGAAAAGGGGCTAGCGGGACCTACGAGCAGTACTTC
>TRBV20-1|TRBJ2-3|TRBD2|few|14
CSPIRGGGRDTQYF
TGCAGTCCAATCCGTGGGGGAGGGAGAGATACGCAGTATTTT
>TRBV5-6|TRBJ2-2|TRBD1|NA|13
CASSPTGEGELFF
TGTGCCAGCAGCCCCACAGGGGAAGGGGAGCTGTTTTTT
>TRBV29-1|TRBJ2-7|NA|NA|13
CSVVAGVSYEQYF
TGCAGCGTTGTCGCTGGAGTCTCCTACGAGCAGTACTTC
>TRBV7-8|TRBJ2-5|TRBD2|NA|17
CASSPQGGRAFVETQYF
TGTGCCAGCAGCCCCCAGGGCGGGAGGGCCTTCGTAGAGACCCAGTACTTC
>TRBV5-1|TRBJ2-1|TRBD1|many|16
CASSLGGTGPYNEQFF
TGCGCCAGCAGCTTGGGTGGGACAGGGCCCTACAATGAGCAGTTCTTC
>TRBV27|TRBJ2-5|NA|few|13
CASSLSVRETQYF
TGTGCCAGCAGTTTATCAGTTCGAGAGACCCAGTACTTC
>TRBV10-3|TRBJ2-7|TRBD2|few|14
CATGGLAGTYEQYF
TGTGCCACCGGGGGGCTAGCGGGGACCTACGAGCAGTACTTC
>TRBV5-6|TRBJ2-7|NA|few|18
CASSSPLLQGRVLYEQYF
TGTGCCAGCAGCTCGCCACTATTACAGGGACGGGTGTTATACGAGCAGTACTTC
>TRBV20-1|TRBJ2-6|NA|many|16
CSAYRTAASGANVLTF
TGCAGTGCTTACAGAACCGCGGCTTCTGGGGCCAACGTCCTGACTTTC
>TRBV7-2|TRBJ2-2|NA|NA|14
CASSWGVNTGELFF
TGTGCCAGCAGCTGGGGAGTTAACACCGGGGAGCTGTTTTTT
>TRBV10-3|TRBJ1-4|TRBD1|many|13
CASQGDRNEKLFF
TGTGCCAGCCAGGGGGACAGAAATGAAAAACTGTTTTTT
>TRBV5-1|TRBJ2-3|NA|many|15
CASSLVHGVSDTQYF
TGCGCCAGCAGCTTGGTTCACGGGGTTTCAGATACGCAGTATTTT
>TRBV7-2|TRBJ2-1|NA|few|16
CASSLSGVTATQEQFF
TGTGCCAGCAGCTTAAGTGGGGTTACTGCCACGCAAGAGCAGTTCTTC
>TRBV4-2|TRBJ2-1|NA|few|16
CASSQERRDIGNEQFF
TGTGCCAGCAGCCAAGAGAGGCGGGATATCGGGAATGAGCAGTTCTTC
>TRBV4-3|TRBJ2-2|TRBD2|few|15
CASSRGSTATGELFF
TGCGCCAGCAGCCGCGGGAGTACAGCCACCGGGGAGCTGTTTTTT
>TRBV5-1|TRBJ2-3|NA|many|16
CASALLGGWSTDTQYF
TGCGCCAGCGCGCTCCTTGGAGGCTGGAGCACAGATACGCAGTATTTT
>TRBV20-1|TRBJ2-3|TRBD1|many|14
CSALGQGATDTQYF
TGCAGTGCCCTCGGACAGGGAGCAACAGATACGCAGTATTTT
>TRBV7-6|TRBJ2-1|TRBD2|few|14
CASSFASGNNEQFF
TGTGCCAGCAGCTTCGCTAGCGGGAACAATGAGCAGTTCTTC
>TRBV29-1|TRBJ2-5|NA|NA|15
CSVDVGARAGETQYF
TGCAGCGTTGATGTGGGAGCCCGGGCGGGGGAGACCCAGTACTTC
>TRBV27|TRBJ2-1|TRBD1|many|12
CASTSGGDEQFF
TGTGCCAGCACCTCAGGGGGTGATGAGCAGTTCTTC
>TRBV7-2|TRBJ1-1|NA|many|16
CASSSGRNSMNTEAFF
TGTGCCAGCAGCTCAGGACGGAATTCGATGAACACTGAAGCTTTCTTT
>TRBV18|TRBJ2-5|TRBD2|NA|15
CASTGLAGGQETQYF
TGTGCCAGCACGGGACTAGCGGGGGGTCAAGAGACCCAGTACTTC
>TRBV6-5|TRBJ2-1|NA|few|15
CASSYSVGTPNEQFF
TGTGCCAGCAGTTACTCTGTCGGGACCCCGAATGAGCAGTTCTTC
>TRBV6-1|TRBJ2-2|TRBD2|NA|14
CASSLTSGTGELFF
TGTGCCAGCAGCCTGACTAGCGGGACCGGGGAGCTGTTTTTT
>TRBV4-3|TRBJ2-1|TRBD2|few|16
CASSPRTSGDYNEQFF
TGCGCCAGCAGCCCCCGGACTAGCGGAGACTACAATGAGCAGTTCTTC
>TRBV20-1|TRBJ1-5|NA|few|14
CSARFRGSNQPQHF
TGCAGTGCTAGGTTCCGGGGTAGCAATCAGCCCCAGCATTTT
>TRBV12-3/TRBV12-4|TRBJ2-2|TRBD1|NA|15
CASRQTGGAAGELFF
TGTGCCAGCAGACAAACAGGGGGCGCGGCCGGGGAGCTGTTTTTT